Each of the 30 T cell receptor beta chains below was sequenced from the same sample in a study of T cell changes during pregnancy in multiple sclerosis. TCRdb keeps only in-frame clones here, not all; method: immunoSEQ multiplex PCR. The repertoire holds tens of thousands of clones, about 93% seen once, with roughly 0.5% in the top ten. This specimen was CD4+ T cells from peripheral blood mononuclear cells, taken in the first trimester of pregnancy. Source of these receptors: a female donor with multiple sclerosis, enrolled in a pregnancy study.

The CDR3 nucleotides are TGTGCCTGGAGTGAGAAAATACTAGCGGTCACAGATACGCAGTATTTT. The encoded protein is CAWSEKILAVTDTQYF. V usage is TRBV30 and J usage is TRBJ2-3; TRBD2 agrees at 8 bases. The CDR3 length is 16 residues. Germline loops: CDR1 GTSNPN, CDR2 SVGIG (reference sequence). Trimming at V came to 1 base and at J to 2 bases, leaving 8 bases not matched to a gene.

The chain couples TRBV21-1 to TRBJ2-5; the table gives TRBD1 as D, unverified against the DNA. TRBV21-1 is a pseudogene segment. This CDR3 spans 17 amino acids. The CDR3 DNA sequence: TGTGCCAGCTCCACAAAATCAGGACAGGGGATGGAGGAGACCCAGTACTTC. As protein: CASSTKSGQGMEETQYF.

The chain carries TRBV7-9 and TRBJ1-3; TRBD1 matches 7 bases. Germline V CDR1 and CDR2: SEHNR, FQNEAQ (reference sequence). Trimming cost V 7 bases and J 0 bases; bases outside gene matches: 6. The CDR3 length is 15 residues. Here the CDR3 DNA reads TGTGCCAGCAAAATGACAGGGAGCTCTGGAAACACCATATATTTT. Its protein is CASKMTGSSGNTIYF.

This rearrangement joins TRBV5-4 to TRBJ2-2; 7 nucleotides match TRBD2. Germline-derived CDR1 and CDR2 are SGHNT and YYREEE (reference sequence). This CDR3 is built from 15 residues. V lost 0 bases to trimming and J lost 6 bases; unmatched junction nucleotides: 5. In nucleotides, the CDR3 is TGTGCCAGCAGCTTGGCCTGGGGAGGGGCCGGGGAGCTGTTTTTT. Protein: CASSLAWGGAGELFF. Using reference TRBV5-4 and TRBJ2-2 for the parts outside the CDR3, the full variable domain is ETGVTQSPTHLIKTRGQQVTLRCSSQSGHNTVSWYQQALGQGPQFIFQYYREEENGRGNFPPRFSGLQFPNYSSELNVNALELDDSALYLCASSLAWGGAGELFFGEGSRLTVL.

This chain uses TRBV7-2 with TRBJ2-6; D is perhaps TRBD2 (6 bases). Trimming took 0 bases from V and 0 from J, leaving 9 bases between them. Germline CDR1 and CDR2: SGHTA and FQGNSA. The CDR3 totals 17 residues. The CDR3 region has the DNA TGTGCCAGCAGCTTAGCGGGGGGACTCTCTGGGGCCAACGTCCTGACTTTC. It yields the protein CASSLAGGLSGANVLTF.

CDR3 nucleotides: TGTGCCAGCAGCTCCGCCACAGCACCTTACTATGGCTACACCTTC. Translation: CASSSATAPYYGYTF. The J gene is TRBJ1-2, the V gene TRBV5-6; D is unresolved. The CDR3 length is 15 residues. Per germline, CDR1 SGHDT and CDR2 YYEEEE. Trimming removed 3 bases at V and 3 bases at J, with 15 bases between.

The CDR3 DNA sequence: TGTGCCAGCTCACCACTCGGGAGTAACACTGAAGCTTTCTTT. Protein product: CASSPLGSNTEAFF. The chain is built from TRBV18 and TRBJ1-1; D not certain. Trimming removed 1 base at V and 2 bases at J, with 8 bases between. The CDR3 is 14 residues long. Germline V CDR1 and CDR2: KGHSH, LQKENI.

The rearrangement joins TRBV6-5 to TRBJ1-5; D call uncertain. Germline V gives CDR1 MNHEY, CDR2 SVGAGI. CDR3 length equals 14 residues. The germline V and J ends were trimmed by 0 bases and 3 bases, with 6 bases remaining between them. CDR3 DNA: TGTGCCAGCAGTTACTCCGAGGCCAATCAGCCCCAGCATTTT. This gives the protein CASSYSEANQPQHF.

The gene calls are TRBV14 and TRBJ2-7; 8 bases agree with TRBD2. The V gene end was trimmed by 4 bases and the J gene end by 9 bases; junction bases not matched to a gene: 5. Germline V CDR1 and CDR2: SGHDN, FVKESK. This CDR3 spans 12 amino acids. CDR3 DNA: TGTGCCAGCAGCCCCGGGACTAGAAGGCAGTACTTC. As protein: CASSPGTRRQYF. Using reference TRBV14 and TRBJ2-7 for the parts outside the CDR3, the full variable domain is EAGVTQFPSHSVIEKGQTVTLRCDPISGHDNLYWYRRVMGKEIKFLLHFVKESKQDESGMPNNRFLAERTGGTYSTLKVQPAELEDSGVYFCASSPGTRRQYFGPGTRLTVT.

The genes are TRBV12-1 and TRBJ1-4. TRBV12-1 is a documented pseudogene. The CDR3 contains 14 residues. The CDR3 nucleotides are TGTGCCAGCAGCACCCCGGGAGGGGATGAAAAACTGTTTTTT. Translation gives CASSTPGGDEKLFF.

This clone appeared a few times. Different DNA sequences within this sample yield the same CDR3. The genes are TRBV19 and TRBJ2-5; D possibly corresponds to TRBD2 (6 bases). The CDR3 spans 16 residues. CDR1 is LNHDA and CDR2 is SQIVND in the germline V gene (reference sequence). V lost 0 bases and J lost 2, with 13 bases in between. The CDR3 region is CASSIDLRGGQETQYF. For the CDR3, the DNA is TGTGCCAGTAGTATAGACCTTAGAGGAGGGCAAGAGACCCAGTACTTC.

V is TRBV5-1 and J is TRBJ2-3; 13 nucleotides line up with TRBD2. This CDR3 spans 17 amino acids. Germline values: CDR1 SGHRS, CDR2 YFSETQ. After removal of 3 bases from V and 5 bases from J, the junction contained 9 bases not matched to a gene. The CDR3 bases are TGCGCCAGCAGCTCAATCACTAGCGGGGGGGCCGTAGATACGCAGTATTTT. This encodes CASSSITSGGAVDTQYF.

CDR3 region: CAISDAPGLAGGNEQFF. The DNA for the CDR3 is TGTGCCATCAGTGACGCGCCGGGACTAGCGGGGGGGAATGAGCAGTTCTTC. The gene calls are TRBV10-3 and TRBJ2-1; 16 nucleotides match TRBD2. CDR1 and CDR2 from the germline V gene are ENHRY and SYGVKD. V lost 3 bases to trimming and J lost 7 bases; unmatched junction nucleotides: 6. This CDR3 contains 17 residues.

In its sample, this clone was seen once. The chain is built from TRBV30 and TRBJ1-1; 7 bases map to TRBD1. CDR3 length: 14 amino acids. V lost 3 bases and J lost 0; bases outside the gene matches: 4. The V gene's germline CDR1 is GTSNPN and CDR2 SVGIG (reference sequence). The CDR3 coding sequence is TGTGCCTGGAGGGGACAGACCATGAACACTGAAGCTTTCTTT. It specifies CAWRGQTMNTEAFF.

The rearrangement joins TRBV2 to TRBJ2-7; 9 bases match TRBD1. Germline assignment: CDR1 SNHLY and CDR2 FYNNEI. Losses at the gene ends were 5 bases for V and 4 bases for J; bases not matched to a gene: 9. This CDR3 is built from 15 residues. CDR3 coding DNA: TGTGCCAGCAGTCAACTCCGGGACAGGGTTTACGAGCAGTACTTC. Translated: CASSQLRDRVYEQYF.

This chain uses TRBV19 with TRBJ1-6; TRBD1 aligns across 7 bases. The CDR3 consists of 12 residues. The V segment lost 7 bases and the J segment 11 bases; nucleotides outside the gene matches: 5. Germline-derived CDR1 and CDR2 are LNHDA and SQIVND (reference sequence). CDR3 loop: CASTEQGPPLHF. As DNA, the CDR3 is TGTGCCAGTACCGAACAGGGGCCACCCCTCCACTTT.

The gene calls are TRBV19 and TRBJ2-3; 9 bases match TRBD2. Germline CDR1 LNHDA, CDR2 SQIVND (reference sequence). The length of the CDR3 is 17 residues. V trimming: 5 bases; J trimming: 1 base; junction bases outside the gene matches: 10. CDR3 in DNA: TGTGCCAGTAGTTTATTGGGACTAGCTGGGGGCACAGATACGCAGTATTTT. Protein product: CASSLLGLAGGTDTQYF. Based on the CDR3 plus reference TRBV19 and TRBJ2-3, the full variable domain is DGGITQSPKYLFRKEGQNVTLSCEQNLNHDAMYWYRQDPGQGLRLIYYSQIVNDFQKGDIAEGYSVSREKKESFPLTVTSAQKNPTAFYLCASSLLGLAGGTDTQYFGPGTRLTVL.

This rearrangement joins TRBV5-1 to TRBJ1-4; D is ambiguous. V was shortened by 6 bases and J by 4 bases, with 13 bases between the two germline ends. CDR3 size: 14 residues. Germline V gene sequence: CDR1 SGHRS, CDR2 YFSETQ. CDR3 sequence (DNA): TGCGCCAGCACCGCTGACGGACTTAATGAAAAACTGTTTTTT. Protein: CASTADGLNEKLFF.

Only one count was recorded for this clone. V and J are TRBV7-3 and TRBJ2-5, with D unclear. The germline gives CDR1 SGHTA, CDR2 FQGTGA. V gave up 5 bases and J gave up 4 bases, with 14 bases separating them. This CDR3 has 14 amino acids. In DNA, the CDR3 is TGTGCCAGCAGCCCAGGTGGCAGCTCAGAGACCCAGTACTTC. It is translated as CASSPGGSSETQYF.

The chain is built from TRBV11-2 and TRBJ2-5; TRBD2 matches 11 bases. There are 15 residues in the CDR3. V dropped 3 bases and J dropped 4; count of bases not matched to a gene: 4. Germline assignment: CDR1 SGHAT and CDR2 FQNNGV. The CDR3 is CASSLSSGGGETQYF. As DNA, the CDR3 is TGTGCCAGCAGCTTGAGTAGCGGGGGGGGAGAGACCCAGTACTTC.

The chain combines TRBV30 with TRBJ2-1; 9 bases line up with TRBD1. CDR1 and CDR2 from the germline V gene are GTSNPN and SVGIG (reference sequence). With V trimmed by 0 bases and J by 10 bases, 10 bases remained unmatched. The CDR3 is made up of 15 amino acids. In DNA form, the CDR3 reads TGTGCCTGGAGTGTACTCGGGACAGGGTTTAACGAGCAGTTCTTC. Translating gives CAWSVLGTGFNEQFF.

The genes are TRBV6-1 and TRBJ1-1; maybe TRBD1 (5 bases). The CDR3 extends over 12 amino acids. V was clipped by 2 bases and J by 11 bases, with 12 bases between them. From germline, CDR1 is MNHNS and CDR2 SASEGT. CDR3 sequence (DNA): TGTGCCAGCAGTGAAATGGGGGACTCGGCTTTCTTT. Translation: CASSEMGDSAFF.

The chain is built from TRBV5-4 and TRBJ2-2, with D perhaps TRBD2 (5 bases). The germline V gene has CDR1 SGHNT and CDR2 YYREEE (reference sequence). Deletions cut 4 bases from V and 6 bases from J, with 10 bases between. The CDR3 is 13 amino acids. In DNA form, the CDR3 reads TGTGCCAGCAGCCGGGATTACGCCGGGGAGCTGTTTTTT. This gives the protein CASSRDYAGELFF.

CDR3 nucleotide sequence: TGTGCCAGCGGTTGGGAGACAGGACTCTACAATGAGCAGTTCTTC. Protein: CASGWETGLYNEQFF. V and J are TRBV6-5 and TRBJ2-1; maybe TRBD1 (6 bases). CDR1 is MNHEY, CDR2 SVGAGI, per germline. Trimming removed 8 bases at V and 3 bases at J, with 17 bases between. The CDR3 has 15 amino acids.

The chain has TRBV9 and TRBJ2-5, with TRBD2 identical over 7 bases. Germline loops: CDR1 SGDLS, CDR2 YYNGEE. The CDR3 runs 13 residues. Trimming cost V 4 bases and J 4 bases; bases outside gene matches: 4. CDR3 sequence: CASSRGVGETQYF. CDR3 nucleotides: TGTGCCAGCAGCCGGGGGGTGGGAGAGACCCAGTACTTC.

The chain combines TRBV11-3 with TRBJ2-2; D perhaps matches TRBD2 (6 bases). The CDR3 runs to 17 residues. Germline lookup yields CDR1 SGHNT and CDR2 YENEEA. The germline V and J ends were trimmed by 3 bases and 5 bases, with 19 bases remaining between them. The CDR3 reads CASSLEEGGTITGELFF. The DNA of the CDR3 is TGTGCCAGCAGCTTGGAGGAGGGAGGCACGATTACCGGGGAGCTGTTTTTT. Full variable domain (outside the CDR3, taken from reference TRBV11-3 and TRBJ2-2): EAGVVQSPRYKIIEKKQPVAFWCNPISGHNTLYWYLQNLGQGPELLIRYENEEAVDDSQLPKDRFSAERLKGVDSTLKIQPAELGDSAVYLCASSLEEGGTITGELFFGEGSRLTVL.

The chain is built from TRBV12-5 and TRBJ1-1; the D gene is possibly TRBD1 (5 bases). Trimming removed 1 base from V and 0 bases from J, with 9 bases in between. The CDR3 loop spans 15 amino acids. Germline V CDR1 and CDR2: LGHNT, FRNRAP. The CDR3 loop reads CASGLGRQLNTEAFF. The CDR3 region has the DNA TGTGCTAGTGGTTTGGGGAGACAGCTGAACACTGAAGCTTTCTTT.

The chain couples TRBV6-1 to TRBJ2-7; TRBD1 matches at 9 bases. The CDR3 length is 14 residues. Germline V gene data show CDR1 as MNHNS and CDR2 as SASEGT. With V trimmed by 10 bases and J by 6 bases, 13 bases remained unmatched. This chain's CDR3 is CATTGDREEGEQYF. The CDR3 coding sequence is TGTGCCACCACTGGGGACAGGGAGGAAGGCGAGCAGTACTTC.

About this clone: Compared with germline, one end of the junction differs, possibly owing to a read error. This CDR3 reads CACLGAFSGSDGCTF. CDR3 DNA: TGTGCCTGTCTTGGAGCCTTCTCCGGGTCGGATGGCTGCACCTTC. This rearrangement joins TRBV30 to TRBJ1-2; D is uncertain. Germline loops: CDR1 GTSNPN, CDR2 SVGIG (reference sequence). CDR3 length: 15 residues.

The J gene is TRBJ2-2, the V gene TRBV27, with D possibly matching TRBD2 (6 bases). The V end was cut by 6 bases, the J end by 1 base, with 12 bases between. This CDR3 has 15 residues. From germline, CDR1 is MNHEY and CDR2 SMNVEV (reference sequence). CDR3 bases: TGTGCCAGCAGAGAAGGGACTTGGAACACCGGGGAGCTGTTTTTT. As protein: CASREGTWNTGELFF.